This T cell receptor beta chain was captured by sequencing in a study of T cells in tuberculosis. Across the study: Sequenced TCRs come from CD1B-GMM tetramer-binding T cells.

Sorting used thawed, overnight-rested PBMC stained with anti-CD3, a viability dye and GMM-loaded CD1B tetramer. C32 glucose monomycolate from Rhodococcus equi was loaded onto the CD1B tetramers. CD14-expressing monocytes were removed from PBMC before cryopreservation and sorting. From each donor, some 96,000 tetramer-negative cells were sorted. Germline V gives CDR1 SGHRS, CDR2 YFSETQ. V lost 4 bases and J lost 3; bases outside the gene matches: 5. CDR3 length equals 15 residues. The data were produced by immunoSEQ multiplex PCR, yet TCRdb's version contains in-frame clones alone and is incomplete. This table has approximately 88,000 clones, roughly 93% appearing once. This clone was seen only a few times. Regarding the study as a whole: Low-affinity CD1B-GMM tetramer-binding T cells may have been missed.

Sequencing used CD1b-GMM tetramer-negative cells sorted from PBMCs. This TCR derives from an adult woman with latent tuberculosis. V and J are TRBV5-1 and TRBJ2-3; TRBD1 matches at 10 bases. Written as DNA, the CDR3 is TGCGCCAGCAGCCCAGGGGACAGGGGAACAGATACGCAGTATTTT. Translation: CASSPGDRGTDTQYF.